The rows below give T cell receptor beta chains drawn from one sample of a study of shared clonotypes between healthy human individuals. TCRdb's copy holds only in-frame clones and misses some; the assay was immunoSEQ multiplex PCR. The sample includes a few million clones, 93% of them seen just once. Sequences were obtained from naive CD8+ T cells from PBMCs. The receptors derive from a man between 18 and 29 years old in good health. Some clones in this sample may be carry-over from other donors' samples. Both conserved end residues are part of each CDR3. The D gene is left open where the match is weak. The size of a clone is reported for some rows only, either as once, few or many, or as a class for expanded clones.

j_call	v_call	d_call	clone_size	cdr3_nt	cdr3_aa
TRBJ2-1	TRBV15	NA	NA	TGTGCCACCAGCCCGCTTCCGGGGGCCGATGAGCAGTTCTTC	CATSPLPGADEQFF
TRBJ2-2	TRBV4-1	TRBD1	NA	TGCGCCAGCAGCCAGCCGGGACAGGGATTTATCGGGGAGCTGTTTTTT	CASSQPGQGFIGELFF
TRBJ2-7	TRBV28	NA	NA	TGTGCCAGCAGTTTAGGGAACAGCCCCTACGAGCAGTACTTC	CASSLGNSPYEQYF
TRBJ1-2	TRBV19	TRBD1	NA	TGTGCCAGTAGTATTTGGGACAGGGGACCACCCTTCTTC	CASSIWDRGPPFF
TRBJ2-7	TRBV4-2	TRBD2	NA	TGTGCCAGCCTCCCTGACGGAGCGGGAGAAGGGGGGAACGGGGCCTACGAGCAGTACTTC	CASLPDGAGEGGNGAYEQYF
TRBJ1-1	TRBV5-4	NA	NA	TGTGCCAGCAGCCCGGGGGGTCGGACTGAAGCTTTCTTT	CASSPGGRTEAFF
TRBJ2-1	TRBV11-3	NA	NA	TGTGCCAGCAGCTTAGATAGGAATGAGCAGTTCTTC	CASSLDRNEQFF
TRBJ2-1	TRBV6-1	TRBD1	NA	TGTGCCAGCAGTGGATGGACAGGGAGTAATGAGCAGTTCTTC	CASSGWTGSNEQFF
TRBJ2-5	TRBV19	TRBD2	NA	TGTGCCAGTAGCGATCCCAGCGGGAGGGCCCTAGAGACCCAGTACTTC	CASSDPSGRALETQYF
TRBJ1-2	TRBV9	TRBD1	few	TGTGCCAGCAGCGTCTCTCTGGGACAGGGCGCCCCCATGGATGGCTACACCTTC	CASSVSLGQGAPMDGYTF
TRBJ2-1	TRBV11-3	TRBD2	NA	TGTGCCAGCAGCCCCCGGACTAGCGGAGCCTACAATGAGCAGTTCTTC	CASSPRTSGAYNEQFF
TRBJ2-1	TRBV2	TRBD1	NA	TGTGCCAGCAGTCATACCCGGACAGGGGAGCGAAATGAGCAGTTCTTC	CASSHTRTGERNEQFF
TRBJ2-1	TRBV19	NA	NA	TGTGCCAGTAGTATCGGCAGCCCTTACAATGAGCAGTTCTTC	CASSIGSPYNEQFF
TRBJ1-1	TRBV12-5	NA	NA	TGTGCTAGTGGTGCAGGGAACACTGAAGCTTTCTTT	CASGAGNTEAFF
TRBJ2-7	TRBV4-1	TRBD1	NA	TGCGCCAGCAGCCAAGAGGGAACAGGGGACGAGCAGTACTTC	CASSQEGTGDEQYF
TRBJ2-3	TRBV6-1	NA	NA	TGTGCCAGCAGTGTAAACAGGGCGGGCACAGATACGCAGTATTTT	CASSVNRAGTDTQYF
TRBJ2-1	TRBV27	TRBD1	NA	TGTGCCAGCAGTTTAAGTAGGACAGGGGTTTACAATGAGCAGTTCTTC	CASSLSRTGVYNEQFF
TRBJ2-1	TRBV30	NA	NA	TGTGCCTGGAGTGTACGGGGAGGTGAGCAGTTCTTC	CAWSVRGGEQFF
TRBJ2-7	TRBV5-5	NA	NA	TGTGCCAGCACCTGGGAAGATGACGAGCAGTACTTC	CASTWEDDEQYF
TRBJ2-5	TRBV28	NA	NA	TGTGCCAGCAGTTTAGAGACCCAGTACTTC	CASSLETQYF
TRBJ2-7	TRBV4-1	TRBD2	NA	TGCGCCAGCAGCCAAGCCCCACCTGTAGCGGGAGTGGGATACGAGCAGTACTTC	CASSQAPPVAGVGYEQYF
TRBJ2-1	TRBV6-1	NA	NA	TGTGCCAGCAGTGAAGGACTAGGAAGCTCCTACAATGAGCAGTTCTTC	CASSEGLGSSYNEQFF
TRBJ2-7	TRBV18	NA	NA	TGTGCCAGCTCACCAACCAACTTCAGAGACAGAACGGATCCCTACGAGCAGTACTTC	CASSPTNFRDRTDPYEQYF
TRBJ2-1	TRBV10-3	NA	NA	TGTGCCATCAGTGGACCGCCTAGTGGAAGTAATGAGCAGTTCTTC	CAISGPPSGSNEQFF
TRBJ2-1	TRBV14	TRBD2	NA	TGTGCCAGCAGCCAATTAGCGGGGGCGGGTGAGCAGTTCTTC	CASSQLAGAGEQFF
TRBJ2-1	TRBV4-2	TRBD2	NA	TGTGCCAGCAGCCAATTAGCGGGAGGGACCTACAATGAGCAGTTCTTC	CASSQLAGGTYNEQFF
TRBJ1-1	TRBV7-8	NA	NA	TGTGCCAGCAGCGAGAAGAGGGGCCCTGAAGCTTTCTTT	CASSEKRGPEAFF
TRBJ1-5	TRBV5-5	NA	NA	TGTGCCAGCAGTTATCGGGGTTTCGAGCCCCAGCATTTT	CASSYRGFEPQHF
TRBJ2-7	TRBV9	NA	NA	TGTGCCAGCAACCAAGGCCCGGACGCCTCCTACGAGCAGTACTTC	CASNQGPDASYEQYF
TRBJ2-5	TRBV5-6	TRBD2	once	TGTGCCAGCAGCCCGGGACTAGCGGGTTCGGGGTTCGGCCAAGAGACCCAGTACTTC	CASSPGLAGSGFGQETQYF
TRBJ2-7	TRBV2	TRBD1	NA	TGTGCCACCATGGACAGGGAATCTCACGAGCAGTACTTC	CATMDRESHEQYF
TRBJ2-1	TRBV27	NA	once	TGTGCCAGCAGTCTAAGGACCATCTCAGCCCCCTACAATGAGCAGTTCTTC	CASSLRTISAPYNEQFF
TRBJ1-1	TRBV28	NA	NA	TGTGCCAGCAGTCGCATTAGAGAAATGAACACTGAAGCTTTCTTT	CASSRIREMNTEAFF
TRBJ2-1	TRBV6-4	TRBD2	NA	TGTGCCAGCAGCCCCGGGACTAGCGGGAGGTTCGAGCAGTTCTTC	CASSPGTSGRFEQFF
TRBJ1-2	TRBV6-5	NA	NA	TGTGCCAGCAGCTACCGGGAGGCCATTAACTATGGCTACACCTTC	CASSYREAINYGYTF
TRBJ2-2	TRBV9	TRBD1	NA	TGTGCCAGCGCGACAGGGAACAAGGGCGGGGAGCTGTTTTTT	CASATGNKGGELFF
TRBJ2-7	TRBV11-2	TRBD1	NA	TGTGCCAGCAGCTTGGGACAGGGGGCCTACGAGCAGTACTTC	CASSLGQGAYEQYF
TRBJ2-4	TRBV28	TRBD1	NA	TGTGCCAGCAGTTTCCCCCCCGACAGGGACGAAAACATTCAGTACTTC	CASSFPPDRDENIQYF
TRBJ2-3	TRBV27	NA	once	TGTGCCAGCAGGAAGCGGTTTAGCACAGATACGCAGTATTTT	CASRKRFSTDTQYF
TRBJ2-7	TRBV5-3	TRBD2	NA	TGTGCCAGAAGCGTATATAGCGGGAGGGTGTACGAGCAGTACTTC	CARSVYSGRVYEQYF
TRBJ2-7	TRBV4-1	NA	once	TGCGCCACGACACCGGGGCCTGGGGTAGCCTACGAGCAGTACTTC	CATTPGPGVAYEQYF
TRBJ2-5	TRBV4-2	NA	NA	TGTGCCAGCAGCCAAGATCAGGGGGGGGTCGGTCAAGAGACCCAGTACTTC	CASSQDQGGVGQETQYF
TRBJ2-3	TRBV28	NA	NA	TGTGCCAGCAGTCCGGACGGCCACACAGATACGCAGTATTTT	CASSPDGHTDTQYF
TRBJ2-1	TRBV25-1	TRBD2	NA	TGTGCCAGCAGTACCCGGACTAGCGGGAGTAATGAGCAGTTCTTC	CASSTRTSGSNEQFF
TRBJ2-7	TRBV29-1	NA	NA	TGCAGCGCCACTTTATTCGACGGACACTACGAGCAGTACTTC	CSATLFDGHYEQYF
TRBJ2-2	TRBV29-1	TRBD1	NA	TGCAGCGCCTCAACGCGCCTCAGGGGGCCAGACACCGGGGAGCTGTTTTTT	CSASTRLRGPDTGELFF
TRBJ2-7	TRBV15	NA	NA	TGTGCCACCACATCATGGGGGGCTCAACCCTACGAGCAGTACTTC	CATTSWGAQPYEQYF
TRBJ2-1	TRBV29-1	NA	NA	TGCAGCGTTGAAGGGGTGGCGCTCTCCTACAATGAGCAGTTCTTC	CSVEGVALSYNEQFF
TRBJ2-2	TRBV27	NA	NA	TGTGCCAGCAGTTGGGGGAAGGACACCGGGGAGCTGTTTTTT	CASSWGKDTGELFF
TRBJ2-1	TRBV5-6	NA	NA	TGTGCCAGCAGCCCGGGCAACAATGAGCAGTTCTTC	CASSPGNNEQFF
TRBJ2-1	TRBV7-3	NA	NA	TGTGCCAGCAGCCCCGGGCTGGTTAATGAGCAGTTCTTC	CASSPGLVNEQFF
TRBJ1-1	TRBV18	NA	NA	TGTGCCAGCTCACCACCCTTCACAGGGTTCATGAACACTGAAGCTTTCTTT	CASSPPFTGFMNTEAFF
TRBJ2-7	TRBV6-5	TRBD2	NA	TGTGCCAGCAGAACTAGCGGGATTAGCCACGAGCAGTACTTC	CASRTSGISHEQYF
TRBJ1-5	TRBV28	NA	NA	TGTGCCAGCAGTTCGACTGGGGGGGTCAATCAGCCCCAGCATTTT	CASSSTGGVNQPQHF
TRBJ2-1	TRBV5-4	TRBD2	NA	TGTGCCAGCAGCTCCGGGACTAGCGGGTACAATGAGCAGTTCTTC	CASSSGTSGYNEQFF
TRBJ2-1	TRBV27	TRBD2	NA	TGTGCCAGCAGTTTTCAGCGGGGAAACAATGAGCAGTTCTTC	CASSFQRGNNEQFF